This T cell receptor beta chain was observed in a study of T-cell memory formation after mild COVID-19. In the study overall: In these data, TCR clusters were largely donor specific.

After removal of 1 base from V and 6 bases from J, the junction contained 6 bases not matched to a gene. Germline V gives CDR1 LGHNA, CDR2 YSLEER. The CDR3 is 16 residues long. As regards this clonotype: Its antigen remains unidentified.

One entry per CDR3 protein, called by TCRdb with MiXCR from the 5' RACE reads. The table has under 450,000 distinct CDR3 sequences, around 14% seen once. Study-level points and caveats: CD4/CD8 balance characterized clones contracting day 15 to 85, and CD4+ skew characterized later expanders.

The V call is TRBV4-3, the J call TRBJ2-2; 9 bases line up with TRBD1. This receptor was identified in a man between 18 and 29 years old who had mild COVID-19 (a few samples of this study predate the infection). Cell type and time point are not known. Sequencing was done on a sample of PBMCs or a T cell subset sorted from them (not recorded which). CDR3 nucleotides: TGCGCCAGCAGCCAAGCCCCGGGACAGGGTTCCGGGGAGCTGTTTTTT. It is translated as CASSQAPGQGSGELFF.